The 18 T cell receptor beta chains below were found in one sample sequenced in a study of blood T cell repertoires in COVID-19. Method: immunoSEQ multiplex PCR; TCRdb's copy keeps in-frame clones and lacks some. The sample lists fewer than 35,000 clones; approximately 91% were seen once. Material: peripheral blood. These receptors were collected from a man between 65 and 85 years old with active COVID-19.

V is TRBV2 and J is TRBJ2-1; no reliable D call. Deletions cut 7 bases from V and 13 bases from J, with 14 bases between. CDR3 length: 11 residues. The germline V gene has CDR1 SNHLY and CDR2 FYNNEI. The CDR3 loop is CASISDLLQFF. The CDR3 DNA reads TGTGCCAGCATCTCAGATTTACTACAGTTCTTC.

The genes are TRBV27 and TRBJ2-3; D is unclear. Germline CDR1 MNHEY, CDR2 SMNVEV (reference sequence). V lost 6 bases to trimming and J lost 0 bases, with 13 bases between them. This CDR3 contains 15 residues. The CDR3 here is CASSPEFSSTDTQYF. The CDR3, as DNA: TGTGCCAGCAGCCCGGAGTTTTCTAGCACAGATACGCAGTATTTT.

The chain has TRBV5-4 and TRBJ2-2; TRBD1 matches at 12 bases. V lost 9 bases, J lost 4 bases, and 7 bases stayed unmatched. Germline CDR1 reads SGHNT; CDR2 reads YYREEE (reference sequence). CDR3 length equals 15 residues. The DNA for the CDR3 is TGTGCCATCCTGGGACAGGGGGCGCGCACCGGGGAGCTGTTTTTT. Its protein is CAILGQGARTGELFF.

This sequence joins TRBV4-3 and TRBJ1-1, with 10 positions matching TRBD1. Germline trimming cut 4 bases from V and 6 bases from J; bases unmatched to any gene: 5. Germline loops: CDR1 LGHNA, CDR2 YSLEER. This CDR3 is built from 14 residues. The CDR3 DNA sequence: TGCGCCAGCAGCCCAGGGACAGGGGAAGCTGAAGCTTTCTTT. Its protein product is CASSPGTGEAEAFF.

The rearrangement uses TRBV5-1 and TRBJ2-1, with 7 bases matching TRBD2. V trimming: 4 bases; J trimming: 2 bases; junction bases outside the gene matches: 0. CDR1 is SGHRS and CDR2 is YFSETQ in the germline V gene. The CDR3 is 13 amino acids. For the CDR3, the DNA is TGCGCCAGCAGCGGGGGGGCCTACAATGAGCAGTTCTTC. It is translated as CASSGGAYNEQFF.

This chain links TRBV4-1 with TRBJ1-5, with a tentative D call TRBD1 (6 bases). V gave up 1 base and J gave up 1 base, with 11 bases separating them. The CDR3 length is 16 residues. Germline V gives CDR1 MGHRA, CDR2 YSYEKL. CDR3 bases: TGCGCCAGCAGCCAAGTTCTGGGGGCAAGCAATCAGCCCCAGCATTTT. Its protein is CASSQVLGASNQPQHF.

This clone has a single count. This sequence joins TRBV7-9 and TRBJ1-3, with D maybe TRBD1 (5 bases). The CDR3 totals 15 residues. Trimming pared 8 bases from V and 2 bases from J, leaving 16 bases between. The germline CDR1 and CDR2 sequences are SEHNR and FQNEAQ (reference sequence). The CDR3 reads CASQGGEGPGNTIYF. CDR3 in DNA: TGTGCCAGCCAAGGAGGGGAGGGCCCTGGAAACACCATATATTTT.

The chain recombines TRBV6-5 with TRBJ1-4; tentatively, D is TRBD1 (5 bases). V lost 6 bases and J 5 bases, leaving 7 bases between the germline ends. This CDR3 has 12 residues. Germline CDR1 is MNHEY and CDR2 is SVGAGI. The CDR3 coding sequence is TGTGCCAGCAGGGCAGGGAATGAAAAACTGTTTTTT. This encodes CASRAGNEKLFF.

The chain uses TRBV29-1 and TRBJ2-1, with 8 bases aligning to TRBD2. The V gene's germline CDR1 is SQVTM and CDR2 ANQGSEA. V was pared by 8 bases and J by 5 bases, with 11 bases of the junction left unmatched. The CDR3 is made up of 14 amino acids. The CDR3 DNA reads TGCAGCAGCATTCGCGGGGGGCGGAACAATGAGCAGTTCTTC. Protein: CSSIRGGRNNEQFF.

This clone was observed once. The rearrangement uses TRBV12-3 or TRBV12-4 and TRBJ1-2; 7 positions agree with TRBD1. The CDR3 length is 12 residues. J was trimmed by 7 bases and V by 6 bases; bases with no gene match: 5. CDR3 in DNA: TGTGCCAGCAGCCTGCAGGGGGTTGGCTACACCTTC. This gives the protein CASSLQGVGYTF.

The chain links TRBV19 to TRBJ2-3; 16 bases map to TRBD2. CDR3 length: 17 amino acids. Germline V gives CDR1 LNHDA, CDR2 SQIVND (reference sequence). V dropped 6 bases and J dropped 5; count of bases not matched to a gene: 8. The CDR3 here is CASSAGLAGGPVDTQYF. CDR3 DNA: TGTGCCAGTAGCGCGGGACTAGCGGGGGGGCCTGTAGATACGCAGTATTTT.

The chain links TRBV2 to TRBJ2-3, with a tentative D call TRBD2 (6 bases). The CDR3 runs to 14 residues. With 7 bases removed from V and 0 bases from J, the gap between germline ends came to 11 bases. The germline gives CDR1 SNHLY, CDR2 FYNNEI. The DNA for the CDR3 is TGTGCCAGCAAGCCCGGGACTAGCACAGATACGCAGTATTTT. Protein product: CASKPGTSTDTQYF.

This clone was observed a few times. The gene calls are TRBV19 and TRBJ1-5; no clear D. Germline CDR1 reads LNHDA; CDR2 reads SQIVND (reference sequence). V was pared by 3 bases and J by 1 base, with 7 bases between. This CDR3 contains 14 residues. The CDR3 DNA is TGTGCCAGTAGTATCACTAACAGCAATCAGCCCCAGCATTTT. Residues: CASSITNSNQPQHF.

This clone was seen once. The J gene is TRBJ2-1, the V gene TRBV4-1; 10 bases fit TRBD2. Losses at the gene ends were 4 bases for V and 5 bases for J; bases not matched to a gene: 5. Germline assignment: CDR1 MGHRA and CDR2 YSYEKL. CDR3 size: 15 residues. The CDR3 is CASSRGSGGDNEQFF. CDR3 coding DNA: TGCGCCAGCAGCCGAGGCAGCGGGGGGGACAATGAGCAGTTCTTC.

This clone showed up just a few times. The sample holds other DNA sequences that translate to the same CDR3. This sequence joins TRBV7-3 and TRBJ2-1; 13 positions match TRBD2. Germline assignment: CDR1 SGHTA and CDR2 FQGTGA. The V segment lost 6 bases and the J segment 6 bases; nucleotides outside the gene matches: 5. The length of the CDR3 is 15 residues. DNA of the CDR3: TGTGCCAGCAGTTCACTAGCGGGGGGGCTCAATGAGCAGTTCTTC. Amino acid sequence: CASSSLAGGLNEQFF.

The chain recombines TRBV4-3 with TRBJ1-2; 7 positions match TRBD1. From germline, CDR1 is LGHNA and CDR2 YSLEER. The CDR3 runs 15 residues. V lost 4 bases and J lost 4; bases outside the gene matches: 9. CDR3 loop: CASSPETGSGYGYTF. The CDR3 DNA reads TGCGCCAGCAGCCCTGAGACAGGGTCTGGCTATGGCTACACCTTC.

This rearrangement joins TRBV29-1 to TRBJ2-3; TRBD2 matches 8 bases. The CDR3 consists of 14 residues. Germline V lookup: CDR1 SQVTM, CDR2 ANQGSEA. After removal of 7 bases from V and 0 bases from J, the junction contained 6 bases not matched to a gene. The CDR3 DNA reads as TGCAGCGCCCGGACTAGCTCAAGCACAGATACGCAGTATTTT. Encoded protein: CSARTSSSTDTQYF.

This clone was picked up one time. The genes are TRBV27 and TRBJ2-7; 8 positions agree with TRBD1. CDR3 length: 16 residues. Trimming took 6 bases from V and 0 from J; bases not matched to a gene: 10. Germline assignment: CDR1 MNHEY and CDR2 SMNVEV (reference sequence). The CDR3, as DNA: TGTGCCAGCAGCCAATCACAGGGGGAAATCTCCTACGAGCAGTACTTC. Translation gives CASSQSQGEISYEQYF.